The clone carrying this T cell receptor (beta chain) came up a few times. Study processing details: Reference gene primer amplification gave nucleated cell count estimates. Data came from immunoSEQ multiplex PCR; TCRdb stores just in-frame clones and leaves some out. That table is the source of V, J and clone size, and D and trimming were worked out from the DNA. The sample records hundreds of thousands of clones, about 87% being singletons. This sample was taken from a study of blood T cell repertoires in COVID-19. Overall study: Symptom resolution, clearance, or two negative PCRs marked donors in Cohort 3 as recovered. From T cells, B-cell-depleted T cells, or PBMCs came the material, which was cDNA or gDNA.

This clonotype originated in a man between 40 and 49 years old in a cohort exposed to, infected with or recovered from COVID-19 (not recorded which). Sequenced: PBMCs or T cells enriched from blood (not recorded which).

The CDR3 here is CASSLDRGGAYYGYTF. CDR3 bases: TGTGCCAGCAGCTTAGATCGCGGGGGGGCCTACTATGGCTACACCTTC. The V and J genes are TRBV7-9 and TRBJ1-2, with D possibly TRBD1 on 6 matching bases. V lost 1 base and J lost 3, with 15 bases in between. From germline, CDR1 is SEHNR and CDR2 FQNEAQ (reference sequence). The CDR3 sequence is 16 residues long.